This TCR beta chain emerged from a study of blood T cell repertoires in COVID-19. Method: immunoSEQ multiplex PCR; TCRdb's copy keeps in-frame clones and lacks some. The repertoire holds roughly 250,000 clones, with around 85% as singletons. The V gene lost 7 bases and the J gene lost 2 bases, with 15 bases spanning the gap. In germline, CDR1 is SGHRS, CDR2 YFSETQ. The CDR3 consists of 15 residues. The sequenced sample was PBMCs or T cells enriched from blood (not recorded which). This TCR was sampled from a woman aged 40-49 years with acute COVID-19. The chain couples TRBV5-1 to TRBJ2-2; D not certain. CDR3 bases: TGCGCCAGCTCCCTTGCAGTATCTAACACCGGGGAGCTGTTTTTT. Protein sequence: CASSLAVSNTGELFF.